These T cell receptor beta chains were read from a single sample in a study of a mutant IDH1 vaccine in newly diagnosed glioma. Sequencing used immunoSEQ multiplex PCR; TCRdb keeps in-frame clones, though not all of them. The table has more than 55,000 clones, less than 85% seen once. Antigen specificity for these receptors is unknown. The specimen comprised PBMCs, sampled from a glioma patient whose treatment included an IDH1 peptide vaccine. These receptors were obtained from a woman aged 18 to 35 with glioma. Some clones in this sample may be carry-over from other donors' samples. Both conserved end residues are part of each CDR3. The D gene is left open where the match is weak. The size entry is marked missing in some rows and otherwise reads once, few, many or a size class.

V	D	J	length	size	CDR3
TRBV6-1	NA	TRBJ2-3	16	NA	CASSANSGLGTDTQYF
TRBV5-1	NA	TRBJ2-5	14	NA	CASRSQGSRETQYF
TRBV9	NA	TRBJ1-1	15	NA	CASSLGKGRETEAFF
TRBV6-4	NA	TRBJ1-1	15	NA	CASSVSTTGNTEAFF
TRBV7-8	TRBD2	TRBJ2-7	16	NA	CASSSRTSGISYEQYF
TRBV13	NA	TRBJ2-2	15	NA	CASSFGRLNTGELFF
TRBV7-2	TRBD1	TRBJ2-4	15	few	CASRGDSLAKNIQYF
TRBV2	TRBD1	TRBJ2-3	15	NA	CASSEYRGRTDTQYF
TRBV5-1	TRBD1	TRBJ2-2	16	NA	CASSPSGQGGTGELFF
TRBV13	NA	TRBJ2-1	14	NA	CASSLAGPNNEQFF
TRBV4-1	TRBD2	TRBJ2-7	15	NA	CASSRSGSLTYEQYF
TRBV5-8	NA	TRBJ1-1	12	NA	CASSLGVTEAFF
TRBV19	TRBD1	TRBJ1-1	16	NA	CASSMGTGRMNTEAFF
TRBV5-1	TRBD1	TRBJ1-1	16	NA	CASSPTLQGANTEAFF